Below are 19 T cell receptor beta chains sequenced from a single sample in a study of Ad26.COV2.S vaccination and SARS-CoV-2 variants. The treatment: 15 to 20 received Ad26.COV2.S at low or high dose, single or two shots; about five received placebo; per-sample allocation not given. Sampling was performed 63 days after the first vaccine or placebo injection. Libraries were prepared by immunoSEQ multiplex PCR; TCRdb keeps only in-frame clonotypes and omits some of them. The sample has hundreds of thousands of clones, around 89% seen once. The source material was peripheral blood, sampled in a trial of Ad26.COV2.S vaccine versus placebo. These receptor sequences come from a person aged 18-60 years who received the Ad26.COV2.S COVID-19 vaccine or a placebo.

The chain employs TRBV19 and TRBJ1-1, with a tentative D call TRBD1 (5 bases). CDR1 is LNHDA, CDR2 SQIVND, per germline (reference sequence). Trimming stripped 1 base from V and 1 base from J, with 10 bases between. This CDR3 comprises 15 residues. The CDR3 region has the DNA TGTGCCAGTAGTATAGGAGGGACGGAGAACACTGAAGCTTTCTTT. Its translation is CASSIGGTENTEAFF.

This chain joins TRBV7-6 and TRBJ2-3; D is perhaps TRBD1 (6 bases). Germline assignment: CDR1 SGHVS and CDR2 FNYEAQ. This CDR3 spans 16 amino acids. V dropped 0 bases and J dropped 2 bases, with 12 bases sitting between them. The CDR3 loop is CASSLAGGTTTDTQYF. CDR3 in DNA: TGTGCCAGCAGCTTAGCAGGGGGAACTACCACAGATACGCAGTATTTT.

This clone was observed a few times. V gene TRBV2 combines with J gene TRBJ1-3; D is undetermined. V lost 2 bases and J 0 bases, leaving 8 bases between the germline ends. The CDR3 loop spans 15 amino acids. In germline, CDR1 is SNHLY, CDR2 FYNNEI. CDR3 region: CASSETGGSGNTIYF. CDR3 in DNA: TGTGCCAGCAGTGAAACGGGAGGCTCTGGAAACACCATATATTTT.

Regarding this clone: Other DNA sequences in the same sample also yield this CDR3. The gene calls are TRBV19 and TRBJ1-1; D is unresolved. Germline loops: CDR1 LNHDA, CDR2 SQIVND (reference sequence). The germline V and J ends were trimmed by 2 bases and 4 bases, with 11 bases remaining between them. The length of the CDR3 is 14 residues. The CDR3 sequence: CASSIQAVGTEAFF. The DNA of the CDR3 is TGTGCCAGTAGTATACAGGCTGTGGGCACTGAAGCTTTCTTT.

This chain joins TRBV29-1 and TRBJ2-5, with D hard to call. Germline V CDR1 and CDR2: SQVTM, ANQGSEA. Trimming shortened V by 4 bases and J by 3 bases, and 9 bases separated the two germline ends. The length of the CDR3 is 12 residues. The CDR3 nucleotides read TGCAGCGTTGGGCAGCGCGAAGAGACCCAGTACTTC. This codes for CSVGQREETQYF.

The chain recombines TRBV6-2 or TRBV6-3 with TRBJ1-6, with 7 bases that match TRBD1. CDR3 size: 16 residues. From germline, CDR1 is MNHEY and CDR2 SVGEGT. Trimming at V came to 0 bases and at J to 9 bases, leaving 8 bases not matched to a gene. In nucleotides, the CDR3 is TGTGCCAGCAGTTACTCGACGAGGGGGCAGGGTTCACCCCTCCACTTT. Protein product: CASSYSTRGQGSPLHF.

The V gene is TRBV14, the J gene TRBJ1-3; D is perhaps TRBD1 (5 bases). The CDR3 is 14 amino acids. Deletions cut 1 base from V and 5 bases from J, with 9 bases between. The germline V gene encodes CDR1 SGHDN and CDR2 FVKESK. CDR3: CASSQVSGRNTIYF. Here the CDR3 DNA reads TGTGCCAGCAGCCAAGTTTCGGGGCGAAACACCATATATTTT.

This clone has only one observation. V gene TRBV7-2 combines with J gene TRBJ1-5, with no clear D. V was pared by 0 bases and J by 3 bases, with 9 bases between. The CDR3 has 15 amino acids. Germline loops: CDR1 SGHTA, CDR2 FQGNSA. The CDR3 sequence is CASSLASTDNQPQHF. CDR3 in DNA: TGTGCCAGCAGCTTAGCGTCGACGGACAATCAGCCCCAGCATTTT.

The V call is TRBV5-4, the J call TRBJ1-2; TRBD1 aligns across 9 bases. This CDR3 spans 13 amino acids. Germline assignment: CDR1 SGHNT and CDR2 YYREEE (reference sequence). Trimming at V came to 4 bases and at J to 6 bases, leaving 4 bases not matched to a gene. CDR3 nucleotides: TGTGCCAGCAGCGACAGGGGGAGTAATGGCTACACCTTC. Its translation: CASSDRGSNGYTF.

This clone appeared once. This rearrangement joins TRBV9 to TRBJ2-1; 9 bases match TRBD1. The CDR3 is 15 residues long. V lost 3 bases and J lost 4; bases outside the gene matches: 5. In germline, CDR1 is SGDLS, CDR2 YYNGEE. CDR3 amino acids: CASSGHRGLYNEQFF. CDR3 DNA sequence: TGTGCCAGCAGCGGACACAGGGGGCTTTACAATGAGCAGTTCTTC.

In DNA, the CDR3 is TGTGCCTGGGAAGGGATAGCGGGAGGCCTGCAGTACTTC. Protein: CAWEGIAGGLQYF. V and J are TRBV30 and TRBJ2-7; TRBD2 aligns across 10 bases. The CDR3 totals 13 residues. The V gene's germline CDR1 is GTSNPN and CDR2 SVGIG (reference sequence). After removal of 5 bases from V and 9 bases from J, the junction contained 10 bases not matched to a gene.

The chain links TRBV6-6 to TRBJ1-5; D is unresolved. Germline CDR1 and CDR2: MNHNY and SVGAGI (reference sequence). There are 14 residues in the CDR3. The ends were cut back, 2 bases at V and 7 bases at J, with 12 bases in the middle. The CDR3 loop is CASSYNPGMQPQHF. DNA of the CDR3: TGTGCCAGCAGTTACAACCCGGGGATGCAGCCCCAGCATTTT.

The chain recombines TRBV5-5 with TRBJ1-5; tentative D call: TRBD1 (6 bases). The CDR3 extends over 15 amino acids. V lost 1 base and J lost 4, with 12 bases in between. CDR1 is SGHKS and CDR2 is YYEKEE in the germline V gene (reference sequence). DNA of the CDR3: TGTGCCAGCAGCTTGCAGGGGAATGGGAATCAGCCCCAGCATTTT. The encoded protein is CASSLQGNGNQPQHF.

The chain has TRBV5-1 and TRBJ2-3, with D unclear. The CDR3 length is 15 residues. Germline CDR1 and CDR2: SGHRS and YFSETQ. Deletions cut 0 bases from V and 1 base from J, with 9 bases between. CDR3: CASSLDPTRTDTQYF. For the CDR3, the DNA is TGCGCCAGCAGCTTGGACCCCACCCGCACAGATACGCAGTATTTT.

The chain joins TRBV28 to TRBJ2-7; D is unclear. The CDR3 length is 11 residues. CDR1 MDHEN and CDR2 SYDVKM come from the germline V gene. V was pared by 8 bases and J by 0 bases, with 5 bases between. The DNA for the CDR3 is TGTGCCAGCTTGGGCTCCTACGAGCAGTACTTC. Translation: CASLGSYEQYF.

The chain is built from TRBV2 and TRBJ1-1, with 9 bases matching TRBD1. V lost 6 bases to trimming and J lost 4 bases; unmatched junction nucleotides: 9. The CDR3 has 15 amino acids. Germline loops: CDR1 SNHLY, CDR2 FYNNEI. The CDR3 DNA reads TGTGCCAGCAGATTTTCACAGGGGGCTAGCACTGAAGCTTTCTTT. Its translation is CASRFSQGASTEAFF. The variable domain in full, completed from reference TRBV2 and TRBJ1-1, reads EPEVTQTPSHQVTQMGQEVILRCVPISNHLYFYWYRQILGQKVEFLVSFYNNEISEKSEIFDDQFSVERPDGSNFTLKIRSTKLEDSAMYFCASRFSQGASTEAFFGQGTRLTVV.

V is TRBV9 and J is TRBJ2-5; D unresolved. Looked up from germline, CDR1 is SGDLS and CDR2 is YYNGEE. Trimming cost V 0 bases and J 5 bases, with 8 bases left between them. The CDR3 contains 13 residues. CDR3 nucleotide sequence: TGTGCCAGCAGCGTAGCCCCAGAGGAGACCCAGTACTTC. Translating it yields CASSVAPEETQYF.

The J gene is TRBJ2-1, the V gene TRBV19, with unresolved D. Germline lookup yields CDR1 LNHDA and CDR2 SQIVND (reference sequence). V shed 5 bases and J shed 7 bases, with 12 bases lying between them. This CDR3 has 13 amino acids. This CDR3 reads CASSANQENEQFF. Here the CDR3 DNA reads TGTGCCAGTAGTGCTAATCAGGAGAATGAGCAGTTCTTC.

The CDR3 loop reads CASSRRTGDLEAFF. In DNA, the CDR3 is TGTGCCAGCAGCCGCCGGACAGGGGACCTTGAAGCTTTCTTT. The chain has TRBV11-2 and TRBJ1-1; 9 bases match TRBD1. V gave up 5 bases and J gave up 7 bases; unmatched junction bases: 8. The germline gives CDR1 SGHAT, CDR2 FQNNGV. The CDR3 totals 14 residues.